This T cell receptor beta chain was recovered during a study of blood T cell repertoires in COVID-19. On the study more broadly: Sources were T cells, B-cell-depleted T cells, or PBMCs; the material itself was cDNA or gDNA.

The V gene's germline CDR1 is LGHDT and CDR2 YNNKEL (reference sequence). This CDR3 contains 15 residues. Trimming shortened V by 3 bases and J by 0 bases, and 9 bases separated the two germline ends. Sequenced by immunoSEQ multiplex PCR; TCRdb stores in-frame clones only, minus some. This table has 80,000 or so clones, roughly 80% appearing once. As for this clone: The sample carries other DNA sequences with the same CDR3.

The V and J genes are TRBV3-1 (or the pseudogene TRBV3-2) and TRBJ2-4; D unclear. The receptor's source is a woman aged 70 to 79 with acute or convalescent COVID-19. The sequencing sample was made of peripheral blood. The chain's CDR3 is CASSQAAVAKNIQYF. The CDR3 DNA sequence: TGTGCCAGCAGCCAGGCTGCGGTAGCCAAAAACATTCAGTACTTC.